A selection of T cell receptor beta chains follows, all from one sample in a study of T cell repertoires in ileal Crohn's disease. TCRdb's table, derived via immunoSEQ multiplex PCR, lists solely in-frame clones and lacks some. The data hold roughly 1,800 clones, with nearly 90% observed a single time. Sequenced material: ileal tissue. The receptor source for this set is an adult with Crohn's disease. CDR3s include the opening cysteine and the closing phenylalanine or tryptophan. Each record gives: J gene, CDR3 length, D gene, V gene, clone size, CDR3 DNA, CDR3 protein. D genes are given only for firm matches. Clone size appears in some rows only: once, few, many, or a class for an expanded clone.

TRBJ1-1,13,.,TRBV29-1,.,TGCAGCGTTATGGGGCAGCTGAACACTGAAGCTTTCTTT,CSVMGQLNTEAFF
TRBJ2-5,16,.,TRBV5-1,.,TGCGCCAGCAGCTTGGTTGGTGGCAACCCGGGGGAGACCCAGTACTTC,CASSLVGGNPGETQYF
TRBJ1-2,15,TRBD1,TRBV6-1,.,TGTGCCAGCAGTGTTAGGACAGGGATGGCCTATGGCTACACCTTC,CASSVRTGMAYGYTF
TRBJ1-2,13,.,TRBV2,.,TGTGCCAGGGGGGACCCGGGCATCTATGGCTACACCTTC,CARGDPGIYGYTF
TRBJ2-7,15,TRBD2,TRBV6-4,.,TGTGCCAGCAGTGTCCGGGAGGGCAGGGTTTACGAGCAGTACTTC,CASSVREGRVYEQYF
TRBJ2-1,15,.,TRBV7-3,.,TGTGCCAGCAGCCACGCGGACTACTCCTACAATGAGCAGTTCTTC,CASSHADYSYNEQFF
TRBJ1-4,18,.,TRBV5-1,.,TGCGCCAGCAGCTTGCGGATACTCGGGCGGGCAACTAATGAAAAACTGTTTTTT,CASSLRILGRATNEKLFF
TRBJ1-4,15,TRBD1,TRBV5-1,.,TGCGCCAGCAGCCAGGGACAGGAGATAAATGAAAAACTGTTTTTT,CASSQGQEINEKLFF
TRBJ1-4,14,TRBD1,TRBV7-9,.,TGTGCCAGCAGCTCCCCGGGACAGCCTGAAAAACTGTTTTTT,CASSSPGQPEKLFF
TRBJ1-2,17,TRBD1,TRBV5-5,.,TGTGCCAGCAGCTTGGTGGGAGGGGGCGCAACTAGCTATGGCTACACCTTC,CASSLVGGGATSYGYTF
TRBJ1-1,15,.,TRBV4-2,once,TGTGCCAGCAGCCAAGAGTGGCAGGGGAACACTGAAGCTTTCTTT,CASSQEWQGNTEAFF